These 28 T cell receptor beta chains were all obtained from the same sample, sequenced in a study of T cells after yellow fever vaccination (dated by TCRdb to 2018 to 2020). The treatment or condition label, read with the paper, signifies: live attenuated yellow fever vaccine strain. Receptor amplification or capture employed 5' RACE. Instrument on record: Illumina NovaSeq 6000. The public reads were run again by TCRdb, first through fastp at Q25 and then through MiXCR, and only productive beta chains were kept. Each CDR3 protein gets just one entry, which takes the most common genes and DNA from the rows behind it. A total of hundreds of thousands of distinct CDR3 sequences appear in this sample, under 20% of them only once. The top ten clonotypes cover roughly a sixth of the sample. The sequencing here drew on PBMCs, taken before the yellow fever booster vaccination. The receptors here all came from a man aged 18 to 29 who received the YFV17D yellow fever vaccine.

This clonotype was counted a few times. This chain joins TRBV2 and TRBJ2-5, with 8 bases identical to TRBD2. V lost 6 bases to trimming and J lost 1 base; unmatched junction nucleotides: 4. Germline CDR1 and CDR2: SNHLY and FYNNEI. The CDR3 is 14 residues long. CDR3 DNA: TGTGCCAGCAGCGTGAGCGGGAGCCAAGAGACCCAGTACTTC. Translating gives CASSVSGSQETQYF.

A few counts support this clonotype. The genes are TRBV29-1 and TRBJ1-1; D is unclear. CDR3 size: 12 residues. Deletions cut 4 bases from V and 8 bases from J, with 14 bases between. The germline CDR1 and CDR2 sequences are SQVTM and ANQGSEA. For the CDR3, the DNA is TGCAGCGTTGGATTGTTTGGGGTCGAAGCTTTCTTT. This encodes CSVGLFGVEAFF.

The chain joins TRBV7-2 to TRBJ2-3, with 7 bases fitting TRBD2. V dropped 6 bases and J dropped 1; count of bases not matched to a gene: 4. This CDR3 contains 14 residues. CDR1 and CDR2 (germline): SGHTA, FQGNSA. The CDR3 DNA reads as TGTGCCAGCAGGAGCGGGGTAGGCACAGATACGCAGTATTTT. Encoded protein: CASRSGVGTDTQYF. The full variable domain, its missing parts supplied by reference TRBV7-2 and TRBJ2-3, is GAGVSQSPSNKVTEKGKDVELRCDPISGHTALYWYRQSLGQGLEFLIYFQGNSAPDKSGLPSDRFSAERTGGSVSTLTIQRTQQEDSAVYLCASRSGVGTDTQYFGPGTRLTVL.

This clonotype was detected many times. The V gene is TRBV5-5, the J gene TRBJ1-1; D unclear. V was trimmed by 4 bases and J by 5 bases, leaving 15 bases between them. CDR3 length: 14 residues. CDR1 and CDR2 from the germline V gene are SGHKS and YYEKEE (reference sequence). The CDR3 coding sequence is TGTGCCAGCAGCCCGAGAACGGGTCGAACTGAAGCTTTCTTT. The encoded protein is CASSPRTGRTEAFF. The full variable domain, its missing parts supplied by reference TRBV5-5 and TRBJ1-1, is DAGVTQSPTHLIKTRGQQVTLRCSPISGHKSVSWYQQVLGQGPQFIFQYYEKEERGRGNFPDRFSARQFPNYSSELNVNALLLGDSALYLCASSPRTGRTEAFFGQGTRLTVV.

This sequence joins TRBV5-1 and TRBJ1-1; weak D call: TRBD1 (5 bases). Deletions cut 0 bases from V and 5 bases from J, with 14 bases between. This CDR3 has 15 amino acids. Germline V lookup: CDR1 SGHRS, CDR2 YFSETQ. This CDR3 reads CASSLAPTVGTEAFF. The CDR3 DNA follows: TGCGCCAGCAGCTTGGCCCCGACAGTTGGGACTGAAGCTTTCTTT.

V and J are TRBV12-3 or TRBV12-4 and TRBJ1-2; 9 bases line up with TRBD1. The CDR3 is 14 residues long. V shed 7 bases and J 3 bases; nucleotides not matched to a gene: 6. CDR3 protein: CASTPGQGDYGYTF. DNA for the CDR3: TGTGCCAGCACCCCGGGACAGGGTGACTATGGCTACACCTTC.

The chain carries TRBV27 and TRBJ2-7; possibly TRBD2 for D (6 bases). Trimming cost V 5 bases and J 6 bases, with 14 bases left between them. The CDR3 is 13 amino acids. Germline-derived CDR1 and CDR2 are MNHEY and SMNVEV (reference sequence). The CDR3 DNA follows: TGTGCCAGCAGTGTACAAGGGGAGGTCGAGCAGTACTTC. It specifies CASSVQGEVEQYF.

In this sample, this clonotype turned up a few times. V gene TRBV20-1 combines with J gene TRBJ1-5, with D hard to call. The CDR3 has 13 residues. Trimming took 5 bases from V and 1 from J, leaving 9 bases between them. The germline V gene encodes CDR1 DFQATT and CDR2 SNEGSKA (reference sequence). CDR3 DNA sequence: TGCAGTGCTGTCCAGGAGAGCAATCAGCCCCAGCATTTT. This gives the protein CSAVQESNQPQHF.

This clonotype came up many times. The V and J genes are TRBV29-1 and TRBJ1-4; tentative D call: TRBD1 (6 bases). Germline V lookup: CDR1 SQVTM, CDR2 ANQGSEA. Trimming stripped 7 bases from V and 8 bases from J, with 11 bases between. The CDR3 runs 11 residues. This chain's CDR3 is CSGGGEEKLFF. CDR3 coding DNA: TGCAGCGGAGGGGGAGAGGAAAAACTGTTTTTT.

The gene calls are TRBV6-6 and TRBJ1-1; D is unclear. The CDR3 is made up of 11 amino acids. Trimming took off 0 bases at V and 11 bases at J, with 7 bases between the two ends. Germline V gene sequence: CDR1 MNHNY, CDR2 SVGAGI (reference sequence). CDR3 amino acids: CASSYSSAAFF. The DNA for the CDR3 is TGTGCCAGCAGTTACTCTTCAGCGGCTTTCTTT.

This rearrangement joins TRBV12-3 or TRBV12-4 to TRBJ2-2; 8 positions match TRBD1. This CDR3 has 15 amino acids. The J segment lost 0 bases and the V segment lost 6 bases, leaving 3 bases of the junction unmatched. CDR3 in DNA: TGTGCCAGCAGCCAGGGGGCTGCGAACACCGGGGAGCTGTTTTTT. It codes for CASSQGAANTGELFF.

This clonotype was recorded at least ten times. The chain recombines TRBV7-2 with TRBJ1-2, with D possibly being TRBD1 (6 bases). Germline CDR1 and CDR2: SGHTA and FQGNSA. CDR3 length: 13 residues. Deletions cut 5 bases from V and 2 bases from J, with 9 bases between. CDR3 nucleotide sequence: TGTGCCAGCAGCCCCGACAGGAACTATGGCTACACCTTC. It is translated as CASSPDRNYGYTF.

V and J are TRBV21-1 and TRBJ2-3; TRBD1 is taken as the D call from the table, unchecked against the DNA. TRBV21-1 is shown as a pseudogene. This CDR3 is built from 16 residues. In nucleotides, the CDR3 is TGTGCCAGCAGCAAAGTCGGGAAGGGGAAAGCAGATACGCAGTATTTT. Its protein product is CASSKVGKGKADTQYF.

This clonotype was observed once. The rearrangement links TRBV7-7 to TRBJ2-5; tentative D call: TRBD2 (6 bases). This CDR3 is built from 16 residues. The V end lost 3 bases, the J end lost 5 bases, and 19 bases lay between the germline ends. Looked up from germline, CDR1 is SSHAT and CDR2 is FNYEAQ (reference sequence). The CDR3 bases are TGTGCCAGCAGCTTTCTAGGTACTCGGGGGATGGAGACCCAGTACTTC. Its translation: CASSFLGTRGMETQYF.

The sample holds a few counts of this clonotype. The V gene is TRBV4-2, the J gene TRBJ2-7; D is undetermined. Trimming left V 2 bases short and J 3 bases short, with 8 bases between. Germline V gene sequence: CDR1 LGHNA, CDR2 YNFKEQ. This CDR3 comprises 13 residues. As DNA, the CDR3 is TGTGCCAGCAGCCAAATGGCGAACTACGAGCAGTACTTC. Translating gives CASSQMANYEQYF.

This clonotype was seen a handful of times. The gene calls are TRBV7-6 and TRBJ2-2; D gene uncertain. Trimming removed 5 bases at V and 6 bases at J, with 10 bases between. The CDR3 is 13 residues long. Germline CDR1 and CDR2: SGHVS and FNYEAQ. The chain's CDR3 is CASSLPRSGELFF. CDR3 DNA: TGTGCCAGCAGCCTTCCGAGGTCCGGGGAGCTGTTTTTT. Supplemented by reference TRBV7-6 and TRBJ2-2, the full variable domain reads GAGVSQSPRYKVTKRGQDVALRCDPISGHVSLYWYRQALGQGPEFLTYFNYEAQQDKSGLPNDRFSAERPEGSISTLTIQRTEQRDSAMYRCASSLPRSGELFFGEGSRLTVL.

This clonotype occurred a few times. The chain uses TRBV7-9 and TRBJ2-2, with D tentatively TRBD2 (7 bases). The CDR3 loop spans 20 amino acids. The germline gives CDR1 SEHNR, CDR2 FQNEAQ (reference sequence). V shed 1 base and J shed 4 bases, with 25 bases lying between them. CDR3 loop: CASSLGWRGPDYGSTGELFF. CDR3 bases: TGTGCCAGCAGCTTAGGTTGGCGGGGGCCCGACTACGGTAGCACCGGGGAGCTGTTTTTT.

The chain links TRBV12-3 or TRBV12-4 to TRBJ2-1; TRBD1 matches 7 bases. CDR3 size: 15 residues. The J segment lost 3 bases and the V segment lost 5 bases, leaving 7 bases of the junction unmatched. This CDR3 is CASSPEGAIYNEQFF. The CDR3 DNA reads TGTGCCAGCAGTCCCGAGGGGGCCATCTACAATGAGCAGTTCTTC.

This clonotype was recorded a few times. J is TRBJ2-1 and V is TRBV24-1; a possible D gene is TRBD1 (6 bases). Germline CDR1 and CDR2: KGHDR and SFDVKD. Trimming took 1 base from V and 5 from J, leaving 14 bases between them. This CDR3 region has 16 residues. The CDR3 nucleotides read TGTGCCACCAGTGATTTAGGGGGTGGTAGCAACAATGAGCAGTTCTTC. Protein sequence: CATSDLGGGSNNEQFF.

Remarks on this clonotype: The junction does not match germline at one end; this may be a read error. This chain links TRBV12-3 or TRBV12-4 with TRBJ2-1; 12 bases match TRBD2. This CDR3 is built from 15 residues. The CDR3 spells CASSLAGGPGDEQFF. In DNA, the CDR3 is TGTGCCAGCAGTCTAGCGGGGGGGCCCGGGGATGAGCAGTTCTTC.

V usage is TRBV6-5 and J usage is TRBJ2-5; the match to TRBD1 covers 10 bases. In germline, CDR1 is MNHEY, CDR2 SVGAGI. V trimming: 0 bases; J trimming: 5 bases; junction bases outside the gene matches: 3. There are 15 residues in the CDR3. For the CDR3, the DNA is TGTGCCAGCAGTTACTCCGGACAGGGGGATGAGACCCAGTACTTC. Residues: CASSYSGQGDETQYF.

This clonotype showed up just a few times. V usage is TRBV3-2 and J usage is TRBJ1-1; the table's TRBD1 call for D was not verified on the DNA. TRBV3-2 corresponds to a pseudogene. The CDR3 is 14 residues long. In nucleotides, the CDR3 is TGTGCCAGCTGGTCGACGGGACAGAACACTGAAGCTTTCTTT. Protein product: CASWSTGQNTEAFF.

The chain links TRBV18 to TRBJ2-3; TRBD2 is a possible D gene (6 bases). Trimming shortened V by 3 bases and J by 6 bases, and 16 bases separated the two germline ends. The V gene's germline CDR1 is KGHSH and CDR2 LQKENI. The CDR3 spans 15 residues. This chain's CDR3 is CASSPGDLRVDTQYF. CDR3 coding DNA: TGTGCCAGCTCACCCGGGGACTTGCGTGTGGATACGCAGTATTTT. The variable domain in full, with the rest retrieved from reference TRBV18 and TRBJ2-3, is NAGVMQNPRHLVRRRGQEARLRCSPMKGHSHVYWYRQLPEEGLKFMVYLQKENIIDESGMPKERFSAEFPKEGPSILRIQQVVRGDSAAYFCASSPGDLRVDTQYFGPGTRLTVL.

This rearrangement joins TRBV7-9 to TRBJ1-2; possibly TRBD1 for D (5 bases). Germline V lookup: CDR1 SEHNR, CDR2 FQNEAQ (reference sequence). V lost 3 bases and J 4 bases, leaving 15 bases between the germline ends. The CDR3 totals 15 residues. The CDR3 is CASSLGEGLGYGYTF. The CDR3 DNA sequence: TGTGCCAGCAGCTTGGGGGAAGGTCTGGGCTATGGCTACACCTTC. The whole variable domain, remainder taken from reference TRBV7-9 and TRBJ1-2, is DTGVSQNPRHKITKRGQNVTFRCDPISEHNRLYWYRQTLGQGPEFLTYFQNEAQLEKSRLLSDRFSAERPKGSFSTLEIQRTEQGDSAMYLCASSLGEGLGYGYTFGSGTRLTVV.

The table lists this clonotype with a few counts. This chain joins TRBV20-1 and TRBJ2-5, with TRBD2 matching 7 bases. With 3 bases clipped from V and 5 bases from J, the junction kept 9 bases outside the gene matches. The CDR3 sequence is 14 residues long. The V gene's germline CDR1 is DFQATT and CDR2 SNEGSKA (reference sequence). The CDR3 DNA reads TGCAGTGCTAGTCTGACTAGCTACGGGGAGACCCAGTACTTC. It translates to CSASLTSYGETQYF.

This clonotype was seen only a few times. The chain is built from TRBV7-4 and TRBJ1-3, with D maybe TRBD1 (6 bases). V was cut by 4 bases and J by 0 bases, with 16 bases left in between. The CDR3 spans 17 residues. Germline V gives CDR1 SGHVT, CDR2 SQSDAQ. The chain's CDR3 is CASSSLPGHRSGNTIYF. The DNA of the CDR3 is TGTGCCAGCAGCTCGCTACCGGGACACCGCTCTGGAAACACCATATATTTT.

The chain carries TRBV18 and TRBJ1-4, with D tentatively TRBD1 (6 bases). This CDR3 is built from 13 residues. From germline, CDR1 is KGHSH and CDR2 LQKENI. V lost 3 bases and J lost 16, with 18 bases in between. The CDR3 reads CASSPNQQGIRFF. CDR3 bases: TGTGCCAGCTCACCCAACCAACAGGGAATTCGGTTTTTT.

The table lists this clonotype with a few counts. This chain connects TRBV12-3 or TRBV12-4 to TRBJ2-1, with 9 positions matching TRBD1. This CDR3 is built from 15 residues. Germline trimming cut 2 bases from V and 5 bases from J; bases unmatched to any gene: 4. DNA for the CDR3: TGTGCCAGCAGTTTATCCGGGACAGGGAACAATGAGCAGTTCTTC. Its translation is CASSLSGTGNNEQFF.